Listed below are T cell receptor beta chains from one sample, sequenced in a study of cytomegalovirus exposure and HLA in healthy donors. Data came from immunoSEQ multiplex PCR; TCRdb stores just in-frame clones and leaves some out. Here the sample spans tens of thousands of clones, 85% to 95% being singletons. The sequencing input was PBMCs. Receptors originate from a woman between 18 and 29 years old in good health and CMV-seronegative. Each CDR3 is given with its conserved first and last residue. Each record gives: clone size, J gene, V gene, D gene, CDR3 protein, CDR3 DNA. D genes are given only for firm matches. Clone size is not always given. Where it is, it says once, few, many or a class for expanded clones.

size: .; J: TRBJ1-1; V: TRBV23-1; D: TRBD1; CDR3: CASSPPEDRGFVAYTEAFF; DNA: TGCGCCAGCAGTCCTCCCGAGGACAGGGGATTTGTGGCGTACACTGAAGCTTTCTTT
size: .; J: TRBJ1-2; V: TRBV28; D: TRBD1; CDR3: CASRMVRVGQGNYGYTF; DNA: TGTGCCAGCAGGATGGTGAGGGTCGGACAGGGGAACTATGGCTACACCTTC
size: .; J: TRBJ1-5; V: TRBV6-5; D: TRBD1; CDR3: CASSRDRVQPQHF; DNA: TGTGCCAGCAGCAGGGACAGGGTTCAGCCCCAGCATTTT
size: few; J: TRBJ1-1; V: TRBV7-6; D: .; CDR3: CASSYREGVYNTEAFF; DNA: TGTGCCAGCAGCTACCGGGAGGGAGTCTACAACACTGAAGCTTTCTTT
size: .; J: TRBJ2-7; V: TRBV6-9; D: .; CDR3: CASSSSRACYEQYF; DNA: TGTGCCAGCAGTTCTTCCAGGGCGTGCTACGAGCAGTACTTC
size: .; J: TRBJ2-7; V: TRBV2; D: .; CDR3: CASTDSSGPYEQYF; DNA: TGTGCCAGCACCGATAGCAGTGGCCCCTACGAGCAGTACTTC
size: .; J: TRBJ2-7; V: TRBV11-2; D: .; CDR3: CASSAGLDPYEQYF; DNA: TGTGCCAGCAGCGCCGGACTGGATCCCTACGAGCAGTACTTC
size: .; J: TRBJ1-5; V: TRBV2; D: .; CDR3: CASSADSANQLINQPQHF; DNA: TGTGCCAGCAGTGCTGACAGTGCGAACCAGCTCATTAATCAGCCCCAGCATTTT
size: .; J: TRBJ2-5; V: TRBV5-1; D: TRBD1; CDR3: CASSSQGAWETQYF; DNA: TGCGCCAGCAGCTCACAGGGGGCATGGGAGACCCAGTACTTC
size: .; J: TRBJ2-1; V: TRBV7-8; D: TRBD1; CDR3: CASSGTGGFRSYNEQFF; DNA: TGTGCCAGCTCCGGGACAGGGGGTTTTCGCTCCTACAATGAGCAGTTCTTC
size: .; J: TRBJ1-2; V: TRBV28; D: TRBD1; CDR3: CASSLQGAANYGYTF; DNA: TGTGCCAGCAGTCTTCAGGGGGCCGCTAACTATGGCTACACCTTC
size: .; J: TRBJ2-7; V: TRBV27; D: TRBD1; CDR3: CASSYGSTGLYEQYF; DNA: TGTGCCAGCAGTTACGGATCGACAGGGTTGTACGAGCAGTACTTC
size: .; J: TRBJ1-1; V: TRBV7-2; D: TRBD1; CDR3: CASSWAGGYPEAFF; DNA: TGTGCCAGCAGCTGGGCAGGGGGCTACCCCGAAGCTTTCTTT
size: .; J: TRBJ2-5; V: TRBV6-6; D: .; CDR3: CASSLPPSDSETQYF; DNA: TGTGCCAGCAGTTTACCTCCTAGCGATTCGGAGACCCAGTACTTC
size: .; J: TRBJ2-7; V: TRBV19; D: TRBD2; CDR3: CASSIERAGGSYEQYF; DNA: TGTGCCAGTAGTATTGAGAGGGCGGGAGGCTCCTACGAGCAGTACTTC
size: .; J: TRBJ1-2; V: TRBV6-5; D: TRBD1; CDR3: CASSYTGTGHGYTF; DNA: TGTGCCAGCAGTTACACCGGGACAGGGCATGGCTACACCTTC
size: .; J: TRBJ2-5; V: TRBV29-1; D: TRBD1; CDR3: CSVELSDRGHETQYF; DNA: TGCAGCGTTGAACTCTCGGACAGGGGGCACGAGACCCAGTACTTC
size: .; J: TRBJ2-4; V: TRBV27; D: .; CDR3: CASSLTSGGEDIQYF; DNA: TGTGCCAGCAGTCTCACCTCGGGTGGAGAGGACATTCAGTACTTC
size: .; J: TRBJ1-1; V: TRBV18; D: .; CDR3: CASSPPFRTEAFF; DNA: TGTGCCAGCTCACCACCATTTCGCACTGAAGCTTTCTTT
size: .; J: TRBJ2-2; V: TRBV5-1; D: .; CDR3: CASSLAGAVGTGELFF; DNA: TGCGCCAGCAGCTTGGCTGGTGCGGTGGGCACCGGGGAGCTGTTTTTT
size: .; J: TRBJ2-7; V: TRBV6-5; D: TRBD1; CDR3: CASASGTGGDEQYF; DNA: TGTGCCAGCGCTTCCGGGACAGGGGGCGACGAGCAGTACTTC
size: .; J: TRBJ2-2; V: TRBV10-3; D: TRBD2; CDR3: CAISGGDTTSGLGELFF; DNA: TGTGCCATCAGCGGAGGGGATACCACTAGCGGCCTCGGGGAGCTGTTTTTT
size: .; J: TRBJ2-7; V: TRBV27; D: .; CDR3: CASSKGQGYEQYF; DNA: TGTGCCAGCAGTAAGGGTCAGGGGTACGAGCAGTACTTC
size: .; J: TRBJ1-2; V: TRBV29-1; D: .; CDR3: CSASGTTHGYTF; DNA: TGCAGCGCCTCCGGGACAACCCATGGCTACACCTTC
size: once; J: TRBJ2-3; V: TRBV14; D: TRBD1; CDR3: CASSHLKTGGPTDTQYF; DNA: TGTGCCAGCAGCCACCTAAAGACAGGGGGCCCCACAGATACGCAGTATTTT
size: .; J: TRBJ1-5; V: TRBV2; D: .; CDR3: CASSGVRTVQPQHF; DNA: TGTGCCAGCAGCGGGGTCCGGACGGTTCAGCCCCAGCATTTT
size: .; J: TRBJ2-7; V: TRBV6-1; D: TRBD2; CDR3: CASSAREEAYEQYF; DNA: TGTGCCAGCAGTGCGCGGGAGGAAGCCTACGAGCAGTACTTC
size: .; J: TRBJ2-1; V: TRBV27; D: TRBD2; CDR3: CASSPRLAGGPYNEQFF; DNA: TGTGCCAGCAGCCCCAGACTAGCGGGAGGACCCTACAATGAGCAGTTCTTC